The T cell receptor (beta chain) described here comes from a study of PD-1 blockade in classical Hodgkin lymphoma. Using immunoSEQ multiplex PCR, the repertoire was profiled, and TCRdb retains in-frame clones only, with some absent. The sample carries tens of thousands of clones, approximately 92% recorded once. V lost 5 bases to trimming and J lost 0 bases, with 7 bases between them. The CDR3 length is 13 residues. Germline loops: CDR1 KGHSH, CDR2 LQKENI. Autologous stem cell transplantation was followed by relapse in every patient, and brentuximab vedotin exposure varied. Complete response, partial response or progressive disease was recorded as best response.

The sequence was collected from a human donor with classical Hodgkin lymphoma. This specimen consisted of peripheral blood mononuclear cells (PBMCs), obtained before the second cycle of nivolumab. This chain connects TRBV18 to TRBJ2-5; no firm D call. CDR3 region: CASSDGYQETQYF. CDR3 in DNA: TGTGCCAGCTCAGACGGATACCAAGAGACCCAGTACTTC.